The 17 T cell receptor beta chains listed next were all sequenced from one sample in a study of regulatory T cells in long-lasting Graves disease. Time point meaning: newly diagnosed GD, antithyroid drugs for less than 3 months. The TCR library was made from RNA that had been extracted from PBMCs in TRIzol. Through Arm-PCR of CDR3 regions and iRepertoire HTBI primers, TCR beta libraries were built. TCRdb reanalysed the multiplex PCR reads using MiXCR and keeps one entry per CDR3 protein. The sample has 400,000 to 550,000 distinct CDR3 sequences, over 15% seen once; the top ten hold about 10%. The same sample was also studied in work on T cells in Graves' hyperthyroidism and ophthalmopathy.

The specimen comprised peripheral blood mononuclear cells (PBMCs), sampled at new diagnosis, from a patient treated with antithyroid drugs. Every receptor here comes from a woman between 25 and 40 years old with Graves disease.

This clonotype was picked up one time. A read error likely explains this, since a far larger clone differs by one base. The chain employs TRBV7-2 and TRBJ2-5; possibly TRBD2 for D (6 bases). Germline V gives CDR1 SGHTA, CDR2 FQGNSA. The CDR3 has 16 amino acids. CDR3 loop: CASSTGGLAYYNEQCF. The DNA of the CDR3 is TGTGCCAGCAGCACAGGTGGCCTAGCGTACTACAATGAGCAGTGCTTC.

This clonotype was counted ten times or more. This chain links TRBV5-1 with TRBJ2-3; D is ambiguous. CDR1 and CDR2 (germline): SGHRS, YFSETQ. With 1 base removed from V and 3 bases from J, the gap between germline ends came to 9 bases. This CDR3 has 14 residues. In nucleotides, the CDR3 is TGCGCCAGCAGCTTGTCGGAGAAAACAGATACGCAGTATTTT. As protein: CASSLSEKTDTQYF.

This clonotype was detected many times. The chain recombines TRBV3-1 with TRBJ2-4; TRBD2 aligns across 11 bases. Germline V CDR1 and CDR2: LGHDT, YNNKEL (reference sequence). The trim removed 4 bases at V and 7 bases at J, leaving 6 bases unmatched. This CDR3 spans 15 amino acids. CDR3 in DNA: TGTGCCAGCAGCCTGGGGGCTAGCGGGAGGAACATTCAGTACTTC. Protein: CASSLGASGRNIQYF.

This clonotype came up a few times. V gene TRBV27 combines with J gene TRBJ2-1, with 8 bases fitting TRBD1. The CDR3 has 15 residues. Germline-derived CDR1 and CDR2 are MNHEY and SMNVEV (reference sequence). V shed 3 bases and J 6 bases; nucleotides not matched to a gene: 7. CDR3 DNA sequence: TGTGCCAGCAGTTTTGCAGGGGGCCCCCTCAATGAGCAGTTCTTC. Protein sequence: CASSFAGGPLNEQFF.

The V and J genes are TRBV4-1 and TRBJ2-4, with a tentative D call TRBD1 (6 bases). The CDR3 runs to 18 residues. V was clipped by 1 base and J by 1 base, with 17 bases between them. Germline V gene data show CDR1 as MGHRA and CDR2 as YSYEKL. The CDR3: CASSQGRVTGSAKNIQYF. The CDR3 bases are TGCGCCAGCAGCCAAGGACGGGTAACAGGGTCGGCCAAAAACATTCAGTACTTC.

This clonotype showed up many times. The CDR3 DNA follows: TGTGCCAGCAGCCAAGATGACAGGGTGGAGTATGGCTACACCTTC. It specifies CASSQDDRVEYGYTF. The rearrangement links TRBV3-1 to TRBJ1-2; 7 bases are shared with TRBD1. The CDR3 contains 15 residues. J gave up 5 bases and V 0 bases, and 6 bases lay outside the gene matches. CDR1 and CDR2 from the germline V gene are LGHDT and YNNKEL (reference sequence). Full variable domain (missing parts from reference TRBV3-1 and TRBJ1-2): DTAVSQTPKYLVTQMGNDKSIKCEQNLGHDTMYWYKQDSKKFLKIMFSYNNKELIINETVPNRFSPKSPDKAHLNLHINSLELGDSAVYFCASSQDDRVEYGYTFGSGTRLTVV.

On this clonotype: A much larger clone lies one base from this, so it may be a read error. The gene calls are TRBV6-1 and TRBJ2-7; TRBD1 agrees at 12 bases. The CDR3 consists of 15 residues. CDR1 is MNHNS and CDR2 is SASEGT in the germline V gene. The V gene end was trimmed by 5 bases and the J gene end by 2 bases; junction bases not matched to a gene: 4. CDR3 residues: CASSPRDRGPYEQYF. As DNA, the CDR3 is TGTGCCAGCAGTCCCCGGGACAGGGGGCCCTACGAGCAGTACTTC.

This clonotype was recorded many times. The chain links TRBV27 to TRBJ2-1; 8 bases align to TRBD2. V gave up 5 bases and J gave up 2 bases; unmatched junction bases: 2. Per germline, CDR1 MNHEY and CDR2 SMNVEV (reference sequence). This CDR3 comprises 14 residues. CDR3 coding DNA: TGTGCCAGCAGTGGGGGACTAGCCTACAATGAGCAGTTCTTC. Its protein is CASSGGLAYNEQFF.

This clonotype was seen many times. This chain links TRBV7-9 with TRBJ2-1; 7 nucleotides line up with TRBD2. Germline assignment: CDR1 SEHNR and CDR2 FQNEAQ (reference sequence). The CDR3 loop spans 13 amino acids. With 4 bases clipped from V and 6 bases from J, the junction kept 3 bases outside the gene matches. The CDR3, as DNA: TGTGCCAGCAGCTCGACTAGCAGCAATGAGCAGTTCTTC. Translated, it gives CASSSTSSNEQFF.

This clonotype was detected ten times or more. The chain couples TRBV7-2 to TRBJ2-1; D is unresolved. Trimming removed 7 bases at V and 6 bases at J, with 7 bases between. The CDR3 has 11 amino acids. The germline V gene has CDR1 SGHTA and CDR2 FQGNSA. In DNA, the CDR3 is TGTGCCAGCACGTCCCTCAATGAGCAGTTCTTC. Translation: CASTSLNEQFF.

This clonotype turned up a few times. The chain carries TRBV19 and TRBJ2-5, with D perhaps matching TRBD2 (5 bases). The V and J ends lost 6 bases and 4 bases respectively, with 15 bases between them. The CDR3 totals 14 residues. Germline V CDR1 and CDR2: LNHDA, SQIVND (reference sequence). CDR3 DNA sequence: TGTGCCAGTAGCCCTCTAGCTTCCACAGAGACCCAGTACTTC. This gives the protein CASSPLASTETQYF. Together with reference TRBV19 and TRBJ2-5, the CDR3 gives the full variable domain: DGGITQSPKYLFRKEGQNVTLSCEQNLNHDAMYWYRQDPGQGLRLIYYSQIVNDFQKGDIAEGYSVSREKKESFPLTVTSAQKNPTAFYLCASSPLASTETQYFGPGTRLLVL.

This clonotype has ten or more counts. The chain carries TRBV24-1 and TRBJ2-1; D not certain. CDR3 length equals 14 residues. Germline CDR1 KGHDR, CDR2 SFDVKD. Trimming took 3 bases from V and 12 from J, leaving 17 bases between them. As DNA, the CDR3 is TGTGCCACCAGTGATACCCTACAAATCAGGAGGCAGTTCTTC. Its translation: CATSDTLQIRRQFF.

This clonotype was counted once. Compared with germline, one end of the junction differs, possibly owing to a read error. The gene calls are TRBV9 and TRBJ1-2, with a weak D call TRBD1 (6 bases). Germline V gene sequence: CDR1 SGDLS, CDR2 YYNGEE. The CDR3 loop spans 16 amino acids. As DNA, the CDR3 is TGTGCCAGCAGCGTAACAGTCGCCCCGACAGGCTATAGCTACACCTTC. It yields the protein CASSVTVAPTGYSYTF.

The chain links TRBV7-9 to TRBJ2-1; 8 bases align to TRBD2. CDR3 length equals 14 residues. Germline loops: CDR1 SEHNR, CDR2 FQNEAQ (reference sequence). Trimming at V came to 6 bases and at J to 7 bases, leaving 8 bases not matched to a gene. CDR3 in amino acids: CASRLAADPNEQFF. Here the CDR3 DNA reads TGTGCCAGCAGACTAGCGGCGGACCCTAATGAGCAGTTCTTC.

This clonotype has more than one count but fewer than ten. The genes are TRBV9 and TRBJ2-7, with TRBD2 identical over 11 bases. Per the germline V gene, CDR1 is SGDLS and CDR2 is YYNGEE. The CDR3 runs to 15 residues. V gave up 4 bases and J gave up 0 bases; unmatched junction bases: 3. The CDR3 DNA reads TGTGCCAGCAGCATAACTAGCGGGAGCTCCTACGAGCAGTACTTC. Its protein product is CASSITSGSSYEQYF.

Many counts were recorded for this clonotype. The V gene is TRBV20-1, the J gene TRBJ2-1; TRBD2 matches at 7 bases. From germline, CDR1 is DFQATT and CDR2 SNEGSKA (reference sequence). V trimming: 0 bases; J trimming: 6 bases; junction bases outside the gene matches: 8. This CDR3 is 15 amino acids long. The CDR3 DNA sequence: TGCAGTGCTAGAGATACGGCTAGCGGAAGCAATGAGCAGTTCTTC. This sequence encodes CSARDTASGSNEQFF.

This clonotype was picked up a small number of times. J is TRBJ2-2 and V is TRBV15, with 10 bases that match TRBD2. The junction had 14 bases not matched to a gene; V was cut back by 8 bases and J by 5 bases. The CDR3 loop spans 17 amino acids. Germline loops: CDR1 LNHNV, CDR2 YYDKDF (reference sequence). The CDR3 here is CATLQSGRASGTGELFF. DNA of the CDR3: TGTGCCACCCTCCAGAGCGGGAGGGCCAGCGGAACCGGGGAGCTGTTTTTT.